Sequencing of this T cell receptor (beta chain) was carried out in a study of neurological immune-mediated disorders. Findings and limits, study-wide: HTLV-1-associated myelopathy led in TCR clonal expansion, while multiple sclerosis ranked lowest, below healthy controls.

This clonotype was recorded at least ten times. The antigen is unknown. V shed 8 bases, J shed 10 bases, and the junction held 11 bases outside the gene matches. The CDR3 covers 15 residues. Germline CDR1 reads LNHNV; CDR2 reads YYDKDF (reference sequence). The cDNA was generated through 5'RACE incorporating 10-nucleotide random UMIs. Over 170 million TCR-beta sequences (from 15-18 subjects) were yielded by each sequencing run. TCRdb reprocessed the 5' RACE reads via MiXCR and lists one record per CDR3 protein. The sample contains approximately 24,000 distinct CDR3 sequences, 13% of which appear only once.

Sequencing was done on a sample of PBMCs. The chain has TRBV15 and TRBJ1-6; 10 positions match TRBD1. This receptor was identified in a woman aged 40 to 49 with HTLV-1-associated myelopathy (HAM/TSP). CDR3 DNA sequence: TGTGCCACCCAACCGGACAGGGGGGTGCTCTCACCCCTCCACTTT. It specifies CATQPDRGVLSPLHF.